Listed below are T cell receptor beta chains from one sample, sequenced in a study of tissue T cells after allogeneic stem cell transplantation. Method: immunoSEQ multiplex PCR; TCRdb's copy keeps in-frame clones and lacks some. This table holds some 4,000 clones, approximately 63% found once. Sequences were derived from tissue from the ileum, sampled at autopsy. Receptors originate from a male donor at least 60 years old with lung cancer. Each CDR3 is given with its conserved first and last residue. Each record gives: V gene, clone size, D gene, J gene, CDR3 DNA, CDR3 protein. The D gene is left open where the match is weak. Size is omitted from some rows. Given values are once, few, many or a class for expanded clones.

V: TRBV5-4
size: -
D: -
J: TRBJ2-3
DNA: TGTGCCAGCAGCTTGGGCGGCGGAACTACTAGCACAGATACGCAGTATTTT
CDR3: CASSLGGGTTSTDTQYF

V: TRBV18
size: -
D: TRBD1
J: TRBJ1-3
DNA: TGTGCCAGCTCACCTCCGGGACAGGGACACTCTGGAAACACCATATATTTT
CDR3: CASSPPGQGHSGNTIYF

V: TRBV7-2
size: -
D: TRBD1
J: TRBJ1-1
DNA: TGTGCCAGCAGCCTGCCGACAGGGCTGAACACTGAAGCTTTCTTT
CDR3: CASSLPTGLNTEAFF

V: TRBV7-2
size: -
D: -
J: TRBJ2-1
DNA: TGTGCCAGCAGCTCGATCCGGGGAAGTGAGCAGTTCTTC
CDR3: CASSSIRGSEQFF

V: TRBV6-5
size: -
D: TRBD1
J: TRBJ1-6
DNA: TGTGCCAGCAGTTCATTAAGGACAGGAGGAAGTTCACCCCTCCACTTT
CDR3: CASSSLRTGGSSPLHF

V: TRBV5-1
size: -
D: TRBD1
J: TRBJ1-5
DNA: TGCGCCAGCAGCCCAGGACAGGGCAATGAACCCCAGCATTTT
CDR3: CASSPGQGNEPQHF

V: TRBV6-5
size: medium-sized
D: -
J: TRBJ1-1
DNA: TGTGCCAGCAGTCCCGGACAGAGTGAAGCTTTCTTT
CDR3: CASSPGQSEAFF

V: TRBV24-1
size: medium-sized
D: -
J: TRBJ1-2
DNA: TGTGCCACCAGTGATTCAACACGAAACTATGGCTACACCTTC
CDR3: CATSDSTRNYGYTF

V: TRBV4-3
size: -
D: -
J: TRBJ2-7
DNA: TGCGCCAGCAGCCAAGCGATTACAGGGACCTACGAGCAATACTTC
CDR3: CASSQAITGTYEQYF

V: TRBV7-2
size: few
D: -
J: TRBJ2-3
DNA: TGTGCCAGCAGCTCCGCCCAGCGAGGAGATACGCAGTATTTT
CDR3: CASSSAQRGDTQYF

V: TRBV15
size: -
D: TRBD1
J: TRBJ1-6
DNA: TGTGCCACCAGCAGAGACAACAGGGGACTGGATTCACCCCTCCACTTT
CDR3: CATSRDNRGLDSPLHF

V: TRBV18
size: -
D: TRBD2
J: TRBJ2-3
DNA: TGTGCCAGCTCATCCCGAATAGCGGGGACTAGCACAGATACGCAGTATTTT
CDR3: CASSSRIAGTSTDTQYF

V: TRBV5-5
size: -
D: -
J: TRBJ2-2
DNA: TGTGCCAGCAGCTTGGTGCGGACTAAAAACACCGGGGAGCTGTTTTTT
CDR3: CASSLVRTKNTGELFF

V: TRBV5-1
size: -
D: -
J: TRBJ2-1
DNA: TGCGCCAGCAGCTTTGGAGGGGGCAGCTCCTACAATGAGCAGTTCTTC
CDR3: CASSFGGGSSYNEQFF

V: TRBV4-3
size: -
D: -
J: TRBJ2-1
DNA: TGCGCCAGCAGCCAAGATTCGCGGGGCGTCCACAATGAGCAGTTCTTC
CDR3: CASSQDSRGVHNEQFF

V: TRBV7-9
size: -
D: -
J: TRBJ1-4
DNA: TGTGCCAGCAGTTCGTCACTTAATGAAAAACTGTTTTTT
CDR3: CASSSSLNEKLFF

V: TRBV10-2
size: -
D: -
J: TRBJ1-1
DNA: TGCGCCAGCAGTGAGCCGACAGGTGATGAAGCTTTCTTT
CDR3: CASSEPTGDEAFF

V: TRBV4-1
size: -
D: TRBD1
J: TRBJ1-5
DNA: TGCGCCAGCAGCGAGACAGGGAATCAGCCCCAGCATTTT
CDR3: CASSETGNQPQHF

V: TRBV2
size: few
D: -
J: TRBJ1-4
DNA: TGTGCCAGCGCCCCAGGGTCTGTTAATGAAAAACTGTTTTTT
CDR3: CASAPGSVNEKLFF

V: TRBV4-3
size: -
D: TRBD2
J: TRBJ2-7
DNA: TGCGCCAGCAGCCAAGTCGTAGCGGGAAAATACGAGCAGTACTTC
CDR3: CASSQVVAGKYEQYF

V: TRBV9
size: -
D: -
J: TRBJ1-4
DNA: TGTGCCAGCAGCGTAGCTGGGGGGACCTTTGAAAAACTGTTTTTT
CDR3: CASSVAGGTFEKLFF

V: TRBV21-1
size: -
D: -
J: TRBJ1-6
DNA: TGTGCCAGCAGCAAAGAAGCAGTCCTCTATAATTCACCCCTCCACTTT
CDR3: CASSKEAVLYNSPLHF

V: TRBV5-4
size: -
D: -
J: TRBJ2-1
DNA: TGTGCCAGCAGCCCATTGGGGGGCCGGAATGAGCAGTTCTTC
CDR3: CASSPLGGRNEQFF

V: TRBV4-3
size: few
D: TRBD2
J: TRBJ2-1
DNA: TGCGCCAGCAGCCAAACCCGTAGCGGGCCCTCCTACAATGAGCAGTTCTTC
CDR3: CASSQTRSGPSYNEQFF

V: TRBV7-8
size: -
D: -
J: TRBJ2-1
DNA: TGTGCCAGCACCCTCGGAAGCGGCTTATACAATGAGCAGTTCTTC
CDR3: CASTLGSGLYNEQFF

V: TRBV7-2
size: -
D: -
J: TRBJ2-3
DNA: TGTGCCAGCAGCCCTCGCAGCGGGTCGGGCACAGATACGCAGTATTTT
CDR3: CASSPRSGSGTDTQYF

V: TRBV2
size: -
D: -
J: TRBJ2-6
DNA: TGTGCCAGCAAGGGGGGCGCAGGGGCTGGGGCCAACGTCCTGACTTTC
CDR3: CASKGGAGAGANVLTF

V: TRBV12-3/TRBV12-4
size: medium-sized
D: -
J: TRBJ2-1
DNA: TGTGCCAGCAGTTTTGACGGGACAAATGAGCAGTTCTTC
CDR3: CASSFDGTNEQFF

V: TRBV7-9
size: -
D: TRBD1
J: TRBJ1-6
DNA: TGTGCCAGCAGCCTAGGGACAGGCTCCTATAATTCACCCCTCCACTTT
CDR3: CASSLGTGSYNSPLHF

V: TRBV9
size: -
D: -
J: TRBJ1-4
DNA: TGTGCCAGCAGCGCCAAGGCCCAGTCCACTAATGAAAAACTGTTTTTT
CDR3: CASSAKAQSTNEKLFF

V: TRBV7-8
size: few
D: -
J: TRBJ1-5
DNA: TGTGCCAGCAGCCGAGACAGGCATCAGCCCCAGCATTTT
CDR3: CASSRDRHQPQHF

V: TRBV3-1/TRBV3-2
size: -
D: -
J: TRBJ2-5
DNA: TGTGCCAGCAGCCAAGGCAGGACGGGGGAGACCCAGTACTTC
CDR3: CASSQGRTGETQYF

V: TRBV5-5
size: -
D: TRBD1
J: TRBJ2-4
DNA: TGTGCCAGCAGCCTAATCAGGGGGTCCGGCATTCAGTACTTC
CDR3: CASSLIRGSGIQYF

V: TRBV7-2
size: -
D: -
J: TRBJ2-3
DNA: TGTGCCAGCAGCCCACCTGGGGGCGGGAACTCAGATACGCAGTATTTT
CDR3: CASSPPGGGNSDTQYF

V: TRBV5-1
size: large
D: -
J: TRBJ1-6
DNA: TGCGCCAGCTCGTCTCAAGGCCATAATTCACCCCTCCACTTT
CDR3: CASSSQGHNSPLHF

V: TRBV11-2
size: few
D: -
J: TRBJ2-3
DNA: TGTGCCAGCAGCCAGTGGGCCACAGATACGCAGTATTTT
CDR3: CASSQWATDTQYF

V: TRBV2
size: -
D: -
J: TRBJ2-7
DNA: TGTGCCAGCCGCCCGGCCTCCTTCTCGGGTGAGCAGTACTTC
CDR3: CASRPASFSGEQYF